This is a list of T cell receptor beta chains from one sample in a study of OX40 agonist ivuxolimab in advanced cancers. The table came from immunoSEQ multiplex PCR; TCRdb's copy has only in-frame clones and leaves some out. The sample lists 65,000 to 80,000 clones, approximately 89% occurring once. The sample consisted of CD4+ or CD8+ T cells sorted from blood, taken in a trial of the OX40 agonist ivuxolimab. Receptors originate from an adult with an advanced solid tumor such as melanoma, head and neck, liver or kidney cancer. The CDR3 runs from the conserved cysteine through the conserved F or W. The order of the fields is CDR3 length, V gene, clone size, J gene, D gene, CDR3 DNA, CDR3 protein. A D gene is named only where the DNA matches it firmly. Expanded clones get a size class; other rows say once, few or many, or leave the size out.

cdr3_length: 14
v_call: TRBV7-2
clone_size: -
j_call: TRBJ2-5
d_call: -
cdr3_nt: TGTGCCAGCAGCTTAGGCTTCCAATGGGAGACCCAGTACTTC
cdr3_aa: CASSLGFQWETQYF

cdr3_length: 13
v_call: TRBV10-3
clone_size: -
j_call: TRBJ2-5
d_call: -
cdr3_nt: TGTGCCATCAGATCCCTTGAGGCAGAGACCCAGTACTTC
cdr3_aa: CAIRSLEAETQYF

cdr3_length: 15
v_call: TRBV28
clone_size: -
j_call: TRBJ1-5
d_call: -
cdr3_nt: TGTGCCAGCAGCCGAGGCACACTACTTAATCAGCCCCAGCATTTT
cdr3_aa: CASSRGTLLNQPQHF

cdr3_length: 16
v_call: TRBV7-2
clone_size: -
j_call: TRBJ1-6
d_call: -
cdr3_nt: TGTGCCAGCAGCTCCCGGGGGGGGTCCTATAATTCACCCCTCCACTTT
cdr3_aa: CASSSRGGSYNSPLHF

cdr3_length: 14
v_call: TRBV2
clone_size: -
j_call: TRBJ2-7
d_call: -
cdr3_nt: TGTGCCAGCAGTGTATCCGGGGGTGCGTACGAGCAGTACTTC
cdr3_aa: CASSVSGGAYEQYF

cdr3_length: 16
v_call: TRBV5-1
clone_size: few
j_call: TRBJ2-5
d_call: -
cdr3_nt: TGCGCCAGCAGCCCCGGCGTACCCGGTCGAATGGAGACCCAGTACTTC
cdr3_aa: CASSPGVPGRMETQYF

cdr3_length: 15
v_call: TRBV5-1
clone_size: -
j_call: TRBJ1-1
d_call: -
cdr3_nt: TGCGCCAGCAGCTTGGCGACAGTAAGGAACACTGAAGCTTTCTTT
cdr3_aa: CASSLATVRNTEAFF

cdr3_length: 15
v_call: TRBV5-4
clone_size: -
j_call: TRBJ1-5
d_call: -
cdr3_nt: TGTGCCAGCAGCTTGGGGGGGACACTCAATCAGCCCCAGCATTTT
cdr3_aa: CASSLGGTLNQPQHF

cdr3_length: 14
v_call: TRBV5-5
clone_size: -
j_call: TRBJ2-3
d_call: TRBD1
cdr3_nt: TGTGCCAGCAGCAGATGGACAGGGGGTGACACGCAGTATTTT
cdr3_aa: CASSRWTGGDTQYF

cdr3_length: 16
v_call: TRBV7-2
clone_size: -
j_call: TRBJ1-6
d_call: TRBD1
cdr3_nt: TGTGCCAGCAGCTTATCAGGACAGGGTTCCAGTTCACCCCTCCACTTT
cdr3_aa: CASSLSGQGSSSPLHF

cdr3_length: 13
v_call: TRBV18
clone_size: once
j_call: TRBJ2-1
d_call: TRBD1
cdr3_nt: TGTGCCAGCTCACTAGGACAGGTCGATGAGCAGTTCTTC
cdr3_aa: CASSLGQVDEQFF

cdr3_length: 14
v_call: TRBV6-5
clone_size: -
j_call: TRBJ1-2
d_call: -
cdr3_nt: TGTGCCAGCACCCCAAGGGTGGATAGCTATGGCTACACCTTC
cdr3_aa: CASTPRVDSYGYTF

cdr3_length: 18
v_call: TRBV27
clone_size: -
j_call: TRBJ2-5
d_call: TRBD2
cdr3_nt: TGTGCCAGCACCCGATTAGCGGGGGGGCCGACTCTGCAAGAGACCCAGTACTTC
cdr3_aa: CASTRLAGGPTLQETQYF

cdr3_length: 14
v_call: TRBV9
clone_size: -
j_call: TRBJ1-1
d_call: -
cdr3_nt: TGTGCCAGCAGCGTAGGGCAGGCGAACACTGAAGCTTTCTTT
cdr3_aa: CASSVGQANTEAFF

cdr3_length: 13
v_call: TRBV28
clone_size: -
j_call: TRBJ2-4
d_call: -
cdr3_nt: TGTGCCAGCAGTCTCCCCGGGAGAAACATTCAGTACTTC
cdr3_aa: CASSLPGRNIQYF

cdr3_length: 14
v_call: TRBV27
clone_size: -
j_call: TRBJ2-3
d_call: -
cdr3_nt: TGTGCCAGCAGTTGGCAGGGGCTAACAGATACGCAGTATTTT
cdr3_aa: CASSWQGLTDTQYF

cdr3_length: 15
v_call: TRBV18
clone_size: once
j_call: TRBJ2-5
d_call: TRBD2
cdr3_nt: TGTGCCAGCTCACCACCGGGACTAGTAGGGGAGACCCAGTACTTC
cdr3_aa: CASSPPGLVGETQYF

cdr3_length: 12
v_call: TRBV11-2
clone_size: -
j_call: TRBJ1-3
d_call: -
cdr3_nt: TGTGCCAGCAGCTCAACAGGACACACCATATATTTT
cdr3_aa: CASSSTGHTIYF

cdr3_length: 12
v_call: TRBV5-1
clone_size: -
j_call: TRBJ2-1
d_call: -
cdr3_nt: TGCGCCAGCAGCCTATATAACAATGAGCAGTTCTTC
cdr3_aa: CASSLYNNEQFF

cdr3_length: 14
v_call: TRBV7-6
clone_size: -
j_call: TRBJ2-7
d_call: -
cdr3_nt: TGTGCCAGCAGCTTCACGGGCAGGGGGGACGAGCAGTACTTC
cdr3_aa: CASSFTGRGDEQYF

cdr3_length: 13
v_call: TRBV28
clone_size: -
j_call: TRBJ1-1
d_call: -
cdr3_nt: TGTGCCAGCACCGAAGGGAGAAACACTGAAGCTTTCTTT
cdr3_aa: CASTEGRNTEAFF

cdr3_length: 14
v_call: TRBV19
clone_size: few
j_call: TRBJ1-6
d_call: -
cdr3_nt: TGTGCCAGTAGTACACAGGTCGGGGGTTCACCCCTCCACTTT
cdr3_aa: CASSTQVGGSPLHF

cdr3_length: 16
v_call: TRBV27
clone_size: -
j_call: TRBJ2-3
d_call: TRBD2
cdr3_nt: TGTGCCAGCGGCCGACTAGCGGGAGAAGGAGGAGATACGCAGTATTTT
cdr3_aa: CASGRLAGEGGDTQYF

cdr3_length: 21
v_call: TRBV5-1
clone_size: -
j_call: TRBJ2-7
d_call: -
cdr3_nt: TGCGCCAGCAGCTGGATTGGGGGAACTCCGGGACACCCCGTCAGCTCCTACGAGCAGTACTTC
cdr3_aa: CASSWIGGTPGHPVSSYEQYF

cdr3_length: 15
v_call: TRBV19
clone_size: -
j_call: TRBJ1-5
d_call: TRBD1
cdr3_nt: TGTGCCAGTAGTATTGGGGGGACAGTAAATCAGCCCCAGCATTTT
cdr3_aa: CASSIGGTVNQPQHF

cdr3_length: 14
v_call: TRBV2
clone_size: -
j_call: TRBJ2-7
d_call: TRBD1
cdr3_nt: TGTGCCAGCAGTAGAGACAGGGGCCGGTGGGAGCAGTACTTC
cdr3_aa: CASSRDRGRWEQYF

cdr3_length: 14
v_call: TRBV5-1
clone_size: -
j_call: TRBJ1-1
d_call: -
cdr3_nt: TGCGCCAGCAGCTTGGTTCCGGGGGCCGCTGAAGCTTTCTTT
cdr3_aa: CASSLVPGAAEAFF

cdr3_length: 18
v_call: TRBV11-2
clone_size: -
j_call: TRBJ2-6
d_call: TRBD1
cdr3_nt: TGTGCCAGCAGCCGCGGACAGGCGATTCCCTCTGGGGCCAACGTCCTGACTTTC
cdr3_aa: CASSRGQAIPSGANVLTF

cdr3_length: 13
v_call: TRBV10-3
clone_size: -
j_call: TRBJ2-1
d_call: -
cdr3_nt: TGTGCCATCAGTCAGGGCAGGGACAATGAGCAGTTCTTC
cdr3_aa: CAISQGRDNEQFF

cdr3_length: 12
v_call: TRBV29-1
clone_size: -
j_call: TRBJ1-4
d_call: -
cdr3_nt: TGCAGCGTGCGGGGGGCCCATGAAAAACTGTTTTTT
cdr3_aa: CSVRGAHEKLFF

cdr3_length: 13
v_call: TRBV7-2
clone_size: -
j_call: TRBJ2-7
d_call: -
cdr3_nt: TGTGCCAGCAGCCCACCAAACTCCTACGAGCAGTACTTC
cdr3_aa: CASSPPNSYEQYF

cdr3_length: 15
v_call: TRBV5-1
clone_size: few
j_call: TRBJ2-5
d_call: TRBD1
cdr3_nt: TGCGCCAGCAGCCCAGGGGACAGGGATCAAGAGACCCAGTACTTC
cdr3_aa: CASSPGDRDQETQYF

cdr3_length: 14
v_call: TRBV5-1
clone_size: -
j_call: TRBJ2-3
d_call: -
cdr3_nt: TGCGCCAGCAGCTTGTCGGCTCTCTTAGATACGCAGTATTTT
cdr3_aa: CASSLSALLDTQYF

cdr3_length: 15
v_call: TRBV30
clone_size: once
j_call: TRBJ2-5
d_call: TRBD2
cdr3_nt: TGTGCCTGGAGTCTAGCGGGGGGTGGCCAAGAGACCCAGTACTTC
cdr3_aa: CAWSLAGGGQETQYF

cdr3_length: 11
v_call: TRBV28
clone_size: -
j_call: TRBJ2-7
d_call: -
cdr3_nt: TGTGCCAGCAGTTTGACCTACGAGCAGTACTTC
cdr3_aa: CASSLTYEQYF

cdr3_length: 15
v_call: TRBV6-1
clone_size: -
j_call: TRBJ2-1
d_call: -
cdr3_nt: TGTGCCAGCAGTGAAAGGTCCCTCTCCTACAATGAGCAGTTCTTC
cdr3_aa: CASSERSLSYNEQFF

cdr3_length: 14
v_call: TRBV5-1
clone_size: -
j_call: TRBJ1-1
d_call: -
cdr3_nt: TGCGCCAGCAGCGACCCGACAGTGAACACTGAAGCTTTCTTT
cdr3_aa: CASSDPTVNTEAFF

cdr3_length: 15
v_call: TRBV9
clone_size: few
j_call: TRBJ1-6
d_call: -
cdr3_nt: TGTGCCAGCAGCGTTGGGAGCTCCTATAATTCACCCCTCCACTTT
cdr3_aa: CASSVGSSYNSPLHF

cdr3_length: 15
v_call: TRBV11-3
clone_size: -
j_call: TRBJ2-2
d_call: TRBD1
cdr3_nt: TGTGCCAGCAGCCCAGGGACAGCTTTTACCGGGGAGCTGTTTTTT
cdr3_aa: CASSPGTAFTGELFF

cdr3_length: 14
v_call: TRBV19
clone_size: -
j_call: TRBJ1-2
d_call: TRBD1
cdr3_nt: TGTGCCAGTAGTAGACAACAGGGGGGCTATGGCTACACCTTC
cdr3_aa: CASSRQQGGYGYTF

cdr3_length: 17
v_call: TRBV9
clone_size: -
j_call: TRBJ2-2
d_call: TRBD2
cdr3_nt: TGTGCCAGCAGCGCGACTAGCGGGGGCTTCGACACCGGGGAGCTGTTTTTT
cdr3_aa: CASSATSGGFDTGELFF

cdr3_length: 20
v_call: TRBV7-6
clone_size: once
j_call: TRBJ2-3
d_call: TRBD2
cdr3_nt: TGTGCCAGCAGCTTCCCCTTTAGGGCGGGAGGGCGTTTGAGTACAGATACGCAGTATTTT
cdr3_aa: CASSFPFRAGGRLSTDTQYF

cdr3_length: 14
v_call: TRBV19
clone_size: -
j_call: TRBJ1-5
d_call: TRBD1
cdr3_nt: TGTGCCAGTAGTATCCCGGGACAGAAGGGGCCCCAGCATTTT
cdr3_aa: CASSIPGQKGPQHF

cdr3_length: 15
v_call: TRBV5-1
clone_size: -
j_call: TRBJ2-3
d_call: TRBD2
cdr3_nt: TGCGCCAGCAGCTTGGCGGGGGGAAGCACAGATACGCAGTATTTT
cdr3_aa: CASSLAGGSTDTQYF

cdr3_length: 14
v_call: TRBV18
clone_size: -
j_call: TRBJ2-7
d_call: -
cdr3_nt: TGTGCCAGCTCACCCCCCTCCTTCTCCTACGAGCAGTACTTC
cdr3_aa: CASSPPSFSYEQYF

cdr3_length: 15
v_call: TRBV7-2
clone_size: once
j_call: TRBJ1-5
d_call: -
cdr3_nt: TGTGCCAGCAGCTTAAGCGGACGGAGCAATCAGCCCCAGCATTTT
cdr3_aa: CASSLSGRSNQPQHF

cdr3_length: 15
v_call: TRBV7-9
clone_size: -
j_call: TRBJ1-4
d_call: -
cdr3_nt: TGTGCCAGCAGCTTATGGCTTGAGGGCGGAGTGGAACTGTTTTTT
cdr3_aa: CASSLWLEGGVELFF

cdr3_length: 15
v_call: TRBV6-4
clone_size: -
j_call: TRBJ1-3
d_call: TRBD1
cdr3_nt: TGTGCCAGCAGTGTTCCCAGGGGGGGAGGAAACACCATATATTTT
cdr3_aa: CASSVPRGGGNTIYF

cdr3_length: 15
v_call: TRBV19
clone_size: once
j_call: TRBJ1-6
d_call: TRBD1
cdr3_nt: TGTGCCAGTAGTAAAGGGGGCTCATATAATTCACCCCTCCACTTT
cdr3_aa: CASSKGGSYNSPLHF

cdr3_length: 14
v_call: TRBV11-3
clone_size: -
j_call: TRBJ2-1
d_call: -
cdr3_nt: TGTGCCAGCAGCTTATTAGCGTCCTACAATGAGCAGTTCTTC
cdr3_aa: CASSLLASYNEQFF